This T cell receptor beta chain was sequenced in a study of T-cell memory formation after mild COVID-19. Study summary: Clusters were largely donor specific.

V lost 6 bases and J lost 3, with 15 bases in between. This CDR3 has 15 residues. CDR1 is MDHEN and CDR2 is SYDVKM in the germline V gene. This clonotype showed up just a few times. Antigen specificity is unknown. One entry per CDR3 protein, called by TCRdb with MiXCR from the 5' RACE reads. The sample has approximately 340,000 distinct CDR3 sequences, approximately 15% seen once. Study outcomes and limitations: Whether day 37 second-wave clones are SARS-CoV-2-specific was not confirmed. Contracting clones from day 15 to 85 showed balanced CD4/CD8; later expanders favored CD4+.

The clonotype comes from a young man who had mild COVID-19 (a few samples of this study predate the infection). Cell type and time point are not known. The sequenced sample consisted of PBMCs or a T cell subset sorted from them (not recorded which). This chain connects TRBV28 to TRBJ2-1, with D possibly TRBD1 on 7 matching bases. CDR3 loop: CASRPGAGGYNEQFF. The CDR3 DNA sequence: TGTGCCAGCAGGCCGGGGGCAGGGGGCTACAATGAGCAGTTCTTC.